Listed below are T cell receptor beta chains from one sample, sequenced in a study of cytomegalovirus exposure and HLA in healthy donors. Assay: immunoSEQ multiplex PCR; the TCRdb copy retains only in-frame clones and omits some. The table shows about 160,000 clones, with 81% occurring only once. Sample: PBMCs. Source of these receptors: a man aged 45-65 years in good health and CMV-seropositive. The CDR3 runs from the conserved cysteine through the conserved F or W. The order of the fields is V gene, D gene, J gene, clone size, CDR3 protein, CDR3 DNA. D genes are given only for firm matches. The size entry is marked missing in some rows and otherwise reads once, few, many or a size class.

V: TRBV6-5
D: TRBD1
J: TRBJ1-2
size: -
CDR3: CASSWTGARYGYTF
DNA: TGTGCCAGCAGTTGGACAGGGGCCCGATATGGCTACACCTTC

V: TRBV5-1
D: TRBD1
J: TRBJ2-3
size: -
CDR3: CASSSGQVWGTDTQYF
DNA: TGCGCCAGCAGCTCGGGACAGGTATGGGGGACAGATACGCAGTATTTT

V: TRBV5-1
D: -
J: TRBJ2-7
size: -
CDR3: CASSRGGGAASYEQYF
DNA: TGCGCCAGCAGCCGAGGGGGGGGTGCGGCCTCCTACGAGCAGTACTTC

V: TRBV6-1
D: -
J: TRBJ1-1
size: -
CDR3: CASSEWQTEAFF
DNA: TGTGCCAGCAGTGAATGGCAGACTGAAGCTTTCTTT

V: TRBV6-6
D: TRBD2
J: TRBJ2-3
size: -
CDR3: CASRVRGGADTQYF
DNA: TGTGCCAGCAGGGTGCGGGGGGGTGCGGATACGCAGTATTTT

V: TRBV19
D: -
J: TRBJ1-1
size: -
CDR3: CASTGLNTEAFF
DNA: TGTGCCAGTACAGGGTTGAACACTGAAGCTTTCTTT

V: TRBV28
D: -
J: TRBJ2-2
size: -
CDR3: CASSFLANTGELFF
DNA: TGTGCCAGCAGTTTTTTGGCAAACACCGGGGAGCTGTTTTTT

V: TRBV5-1
D: TRBD1
J: TRBJ1-3
size: -
CDR3: CASSPRQGLSGNTIYF
DNA: TGCGCCAGCAGCCCACGACAGGGCCTCTCTGGAAACACCATATATTTT

V: TRBV18
D: -
J: TRBJ2-3
size: few
CDR3: CASSPVTGASSTDTQYF
DNA: TGTGCCAGCTCCCCAGTTACGGGAGCTTCTAGCACAGATACGCAGTATTTT

V: TRBV7-3
D: TRBD1
J: TRBJ2-1
size: once
CDR3: CASSAWDRGHNEQFF
DNA: TGTGCCAGCAGCGCCTGGGACAGGGGGCACAATGAGCAGTTCTTC

V: TRBV20-1
D: -
J: TRBJ2-7
size: -
CDR3: CSATSTYEQYF
DNA: TGCAGTGCTACTAGCACCTACGAGCAGTACTTC

V: TRBV7-2
D: TRBD1
J: TRBJ1-1
size: -
CDR3: CASSFARDRYTEAFF
DNA: TGTGCCAGCAGCTTTGCCCGGGACAGGTACACTGAAGCTTTCTTT

V: TRBV6-5
D: TRBD2
J: TRBJ2-2
size: -
CDR3: CASRRDYKNTGELFF
DNA: TGTGCCAGCAGACGGGACTATAAGAACACCGGGGAGCTGTTTTTT

V: TRBV6-1
D: TRBD1
J: TRBJ2-2
size: -
CDR3: CARDRVFRNGELFF
DNA: TGTGCCAGGGACAGGGTCTTTAGGAACGGGGAGCTGTTTTTT

V: TRBV2
D: -
J: TRBJ1-1
size: -
CDR3: CASRIDITEAFF
DNA: TGTGCCAGCAGGATAGACATTACTGAAGCTTTCTTT

V: TRBV5-5
D: TRBD1
J: TRBJ2-5
size: -
CDR3: CASSITGGAETQYF
DNA: TGTGCCAGCAGCATCACAGGGGGCGCGGAGACCCAGTACTTC

V: TRBV27
D: TRBD2
J: TRBJ2-7
size: -
CDR3: CASSTGTSRYEQYF
DNA: TGTGCCAGCAGTACTGGGACTAGTAGGTACGAGCAGTACTTC

V: TRBV7-2
D: -
J: TRBJ1-6
size: -
CDR3: CASSARLTQISPLHF
DNA: TGTGCCAGCAGCGCTAGGTTGACCCAAATCTCACCCCTCCACTTT

V: TRBV10-2
D: TRBD1
J: TRBJ1-5
size: once
CDR3: CASSERQGANQPQHF
DNA: TGCGCCAGCAGTGAGAGACAGGGGGCCAATCAGCCCCAGCATTTT

V: TRBV18
D: -
J: TRBJ2-1
size: -
CDR3: CASSPLGGDPYNEQFF
DNA: TGTGCCAGCTCACCTTTGGGGGGAGACCCGTACAATGAGCAGTTCTTC

V: TRBV4-1
D: TRBD1
J: TRBJ1-1
size: -
CDR3: CASSLQGTGASEAFF
DNA: TGCGCCAGCAGTCTCCAGGGGACAGGGGCTTCTGAAGCTTTCTTT

V: TRBV5-1
D: TRBD1
J: TRBJ1-1
size: -
CDR3: CASEQGRDTEAFF
DNA: TGCGCCAGCGAACAGGGGCGGGACACTGAAGCTTTCTTT

V: TRBV4-3
D: -
J: TRBJ2-5
size: -
CDR3: CASSQGAVGETQYF
DNA: TGCGCCAGCAGCCAAGGCGCGGTAGGAGAGACCCAGTACTTC

V: TRBV9
D: TRBD1
J: TRBJ1-3
size: once
CDR3: CASSPNPGGASGNTIYF
DNA: TGTGCCAGCAGCCCGAACCCAGGGGGCGCTTCTGGAAACACCATATATTTT

V: TRBV15
D: -
J: TRBJ1-2
size: few
CDR3: CATSSAAAEGLGNYGYTF
DNA: TGTGCCACCAGCAGCGCCGCGGCCGAGGGATTGGGAAACTATGGCTACACCTTC

V: TRBV6-1
D: TRBD1
J: TRBJ2-7
size: few
CDR3: CASTYRTGYEQYF
DNA: TGTGCCAGCACCTACCGGACAGGCTACGAGCAGTACTTC

V: TRBV7-2
D: TRBD2
J: TRBJ2-5
size: -
CDR3: CASSLNGGVKETQYF
DNA: TGTGCCAGCAGCTTAAACGGGGGGGTCAAAGAGACCCAGTACTTC

V: TRBV7-9
D: -
J: TRBJ2-3
size: -
CDR3: CASTSQGTDTQYF
DNA: TGTGCCAGCACCTCCCAGGGCACAGATACGCAGTATTTT

V: TRBV9
D: TRBD1
J: TRBJ2-7
size: -
CDR3: CASSGGQGGTYEQYF
DNA: TGTGCCAGCAGCGGCGGACAGGGGGGGACCTACGAGCAGTACTTC

V: TRBV16
D: TRBD2
J: TRBJ2-7
size: -
CDR3: CASSRQPSGAGEQYF
DNA: TGTGCCAGCAGCCGTCAACCGAGCGGGGCTGGGGAGCAGTACTTC

V: TRBV7-3
D: TRBD1
J: TRBJ2-7
size: -
CDR3: CASSSGTGGNEQYF
DNA: TGTGCCAGCAGCTCCGGGACAGGGGGGAACGAGCAGTACTTC

V: TRBV19
D: TRBD2
J: TRBJ2-5
size: -
CDR3: CASSMAGGPETQYF
DNA: TGTGCCAGTAGTATGGCGGGAGGGCCGGAGACCCAGTACTTC

V: TRBV7-9
D: TRBD1
J: TRBJ1-4
size: -
CDR3: CASSLGQGSEKLFF
DNA: TGTGCCAGCAGCCTGGGACAGGGATCTGAAAAACTGTTTTTT

V: TRBV11-2
D: -
J: TRBJ2-7
size: -
CDR3: CASSSLQGLLLEQYF
DNA: TGTGCCAGCAGCTCCTTACAGGGTTTACTCCTCGAGCAGTACTTC

V: TRBV10-3
D: TRBD2
J: TRBJ2-3
size: -
CDR3: CAISQGGTSGRAGTDTQYF
DNA: TGTGCCATCAGCCAAGGGGGGACTAGCGGGAGGGCCGGCACAGATACGCAGTATTTT

V: TRBV30
D: -
J: TRBJ2-1
size: -
CDR3: CAWAPGGGPLYNEQFF
DNA: TGTGCCTGGGCCCCGGGAGGGGGCCCCCTCTACAATGAGCAGTTCTTC

V: TRBV9
D: -
J: TRBJ2-3
size: -
CDR3: CASSGAVVANTQYF
DNA: TGTGCCAGCAGCGGAGCGGTAGTTGCGAATACGCAGTATTTT

V: TRBV9
D: -
J: TRBJ1-5
size: few
CDR3: CASSVGGVQPQHF
DNA: TGTGCCAGCAGCGTAGGGGGGGTTCAGCCCCAGCATTTT

V: TRBV5-1
D: -
J: TRBJ2-1
size: -
CDR3: CASSFDLGGRQGEQFF
DNA: TGCGCCAGCAGCTTCGATCTGGGCGGTCGTCAGGGTGAGCAGTTCTTC

V: TRBV4-2
D: -
J: TRBJ2-7
size: -
CDR3: CASSQEGQAHSYEQYF
DNA: TGTGCCAGCAGCCAAGAGGGCCAGGCCCACTCCTACGAGCAGTACTTC

V: TRBV2
D: TRBD1
J: TRBJ2-2
size: -
CDR3: CASTRDRGTTGELFF
DNA: TGTGCCAGCACTCGGGACAGGGGGACCACCGGGGAGCTGTTTTTT

V: TRBV7-8
D: TRBD1
J: TRBJ1-1
size: -
CDR3: CASSLAGDRGQLKAFF
DNA: TGTGCCAGCAGCTTAGCGGGGGACAGGGGGCAGTTAAAAGCTTTCTTT

V: TRBV15
D: TRBD2
J: TRBJ2-3
size: -
CDR3: CATSRGSGGTDTQYF
DNA: TGTGCCACCAGCAGAGGGAGCGGGGGCACAGATACGCAGTATTTT

V: TRBV4-1
D: -
J: TRBJ2-7
size: -
CDR3: CASSQDLARSYEQYF
DNA: TGCGCCAGCAGCCAAGATCTGGCACGCTCCTACGAGCAGTACTTC

V: TRBV9
D: TRBD1
J: TRBJ1-3
size: -
CDR3: CASSVQGDSGNTIYF
DNA: TGTGCCAGCAGCGTACAGGGGGATTCTGGAAACACCATATATTTT

V: TRBV7-8
D: -
J: TRBJ1-4
size: -
CDR3: CASSLGRENEKLFF
DNA: TGCGCCAGCAGCTTAGGCCGAGAGAATGAAAAACTGTTTTTT